The clone carrying this T cell receptor (beta chain) was picked up a small number of times. MiXCR, run by TCRdb on the PCR reads, gives a single entry per CDR3 protein. The sample lists 20,000 to 25,000 distinct CDR3 sequences, around half occurring once. The patients had localized lung adenocarcinoma, a non-small cell subtype. The data originate from a study of CD4 and CD8 cells across lung adenocarcinoma regions. This sequence was found in a female donor with lung adenocarcinoma. The CD4 and CD8 labels of this study may be unreliable. Input material: CD8+ T cells from the center of a lung tumor.

CDR3 sequence reads: CASSLERSAGELFF. The CDR3 bases are TGTGCCAGCAGCTTAGAGAGGAGCGCCGGGGAGCTGTTTTTT. The gene calls are TRBV7-6 and TRBJ2-2; D ambiguous. CDR1 is SGHVS, CDR2 FNYEAQ, per germline. V dropped 1 base and J dropped 6 bases, with 9 bases sitting between them. The CDR3 loop spans 14 amino acids.